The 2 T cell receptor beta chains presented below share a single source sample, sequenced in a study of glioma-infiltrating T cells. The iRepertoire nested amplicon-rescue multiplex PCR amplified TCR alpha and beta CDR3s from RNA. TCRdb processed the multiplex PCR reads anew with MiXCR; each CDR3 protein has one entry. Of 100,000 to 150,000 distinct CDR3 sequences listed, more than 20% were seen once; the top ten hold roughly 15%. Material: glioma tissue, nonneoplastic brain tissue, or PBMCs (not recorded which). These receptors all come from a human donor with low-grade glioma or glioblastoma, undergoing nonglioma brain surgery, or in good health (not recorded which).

The CDR3 loop reads CACWAGSSTDTQYF. For the CDR3, the DNA is TGTGCCTGCTGGGCGGGCTCTAGCACAGATACGCAGTATTTT. This rearrangement joins TRBV10-3 to TRBJ2-3; D possibly corresponds to TRBD2 (5 bases). CDR3 length: 14 residues. CDR1 is ENHRY and CDR2 is SYGVKD in the germline V gene. V lost 11 bases and J 0 bases, leaving 15 bases between the germline ends.

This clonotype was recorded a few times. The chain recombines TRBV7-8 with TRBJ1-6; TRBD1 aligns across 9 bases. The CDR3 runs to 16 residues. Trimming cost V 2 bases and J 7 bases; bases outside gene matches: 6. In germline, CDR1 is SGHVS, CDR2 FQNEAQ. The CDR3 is CASSLHRDRVNSPLHF. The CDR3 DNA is TGTGCCAGCAGCTTACACCGGGACAGGGTCAATTCACCCCTCCACTTT.